One T cell receptor beta chain is described in this entry. Its antigen remains unidentified. No base quality values were provided; no much bigger clone lies one nucleotide off. TCRbeta CDR3 regions were amplified from genomic DNA using the immunoSEQ Assay, a bias-controlled multiplex PCR. The original pipeline was this. Within the assay, amplification of reference gene primers was used to estimate how many nucleated cells each sample contained. To quantify the absolute abundance of each unique TCRbeta CDR3 rearrangement, sequence reads were collapsed and filtered. For each sample, productive Simpson clonality was calculated as the square root of Simpson's diversity index over productive rearrangements. The table was pulled from immuneACCESS by TCRdb, which kept in-frame rearrangements only. Such tables lose some clones; where checked, under half of the loss comes from unresolved V genes, and the rest has no known cause. The DNA was the basis for D and trimming; V, J and clone size are from that table. In this sample the table shows about 70,000 clones, more than 75% of which occur a single time. Approximately 10% of the sample comes from the top ten.

This sample is drawn from a study of blood T cell repertoires in COVID-19 (dated by TCRdb to 2020 to 2022). For the wider study: The collaborator samples originated in the United States, Italy and Spain and spanned the acute and convalescent phases of COVID-19. The material from the prospective study consisted of cDNA or gDNA derived from T cells, B-cell-depleted T cells, or PBMCs. Deeply sampled blood TCRbeta repertoires from subjects exposed to, actively infected with, or recovered from COVID-19 were included in the dataset. The repertoires were released in a freely available public database intended as a resource for research on the immune response to SARS-CoV-2. The samples were drawn from two sources: the first 160 participants of the ongoing ImmuneRACE study, and some 1,300 subjects contributed by 6 global collaborators. The sample metadata nearly always contained a de-identified subject ID, COVID-19 status, age in years and sex. Where available, HLA class I and class II types were taken from metadata supplied by the sample provider and were not determined by assay-based typing.

General conclusions and limits of the study: The amount of clinical and demographic metadata varied by source and participant and was provided uncurated.

The junction carries 9 bases between V and J, which are trimmed by 1 base and 2 bases respectively. As encoded in the germline V gene, CDR1 is SGHAT while CDR2 is FQNNGV. Reading from cysteine to phenylalanine, the CDR3 counts 15 amino acids. The sequence is cut down to CDR3 DNA, 45 bases in frame from base 1. Each collaborating institution followed its own protocols to collect whole blood in K2EDTA tubes. For TCRbeta analysis, collaborator samples were shipped as frozen whole blood, as isolated PBMCs, or as DNA extracted from either sample type. Material for sequencing was peripheral blood. The rearranged chain carries TRBV11-2 and TRBJ2-1; TRBD2 might be the D gene, on 6 matching bases. The TCR comes from a young woman with acute or convalescent COVID-19. The bases read TGTGCCAGCAGCTTAGGCGGGGACGCCTACAATGAGCAGTTCTTC. The translation is CASSLGGDAYNEQFF.